The clone carrying this T cell receptor (beta chain) was recorded at least ten times. No antigen is known for it. This entry comes from a study of early T cells in non-severe SARS-CoV-2 infection. As for the study in general: Sequencing used unsorted whole-blood bulk RNA, so chains lack pairing.

Individual cDNA molecules each received unique molecular identifiers attached to them. In TCRdb, the 5' RACE reads were re-called with MiXCR into one record per CDR3 protein. The table records about 45,000 distinct CDR3 sequences, more than 9% of them present only once. Study-level points and caveats: VDJdb matching favored anti-spike CD8 responses, missing private and CD4 specificities.

Sequencing was performed on whole blood. The TCR was taken from an adult who was a healthcare worker with PCR-confirmed SARS-CoV-2 infection or an uninfected control (not recorded which).

The CDR3 DNA sequence: TGCAGTGCTAGCCGGGACTCACATCAGCCCCAGCATTTT. It encodes CSASRDSHQPQHF. V is TRBV20-1 and J is TRBJ1-5, with a possible D match to TRBD1 (5 bases). The CDR3 totals 13 residues. Germline V lookup: CDR1 DFQATT, CDR2 SNEGSKA (reference sequence). Trimming took off 3 bases at V and 5 bases at J, with 11 bases between the two ends.